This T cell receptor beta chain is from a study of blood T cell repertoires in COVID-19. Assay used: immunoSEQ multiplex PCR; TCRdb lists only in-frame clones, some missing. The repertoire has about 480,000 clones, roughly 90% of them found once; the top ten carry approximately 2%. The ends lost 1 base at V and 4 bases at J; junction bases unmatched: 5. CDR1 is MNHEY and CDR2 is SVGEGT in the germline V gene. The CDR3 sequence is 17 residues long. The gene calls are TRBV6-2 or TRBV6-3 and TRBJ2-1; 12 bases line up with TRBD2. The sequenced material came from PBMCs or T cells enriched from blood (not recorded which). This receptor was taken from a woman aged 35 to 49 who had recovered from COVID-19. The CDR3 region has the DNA TGTGCCAGCAGTTACTTCGAACTAGCGGGAGGTTACAATGAGCAGTTCTTC. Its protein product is CASSYFELAGGYNEQFF.